Described below is a single TCR beta chain sequence and its context. The antigen is not known. Reverse transcription of 0.5 to 1 ug RNA was performed with random hexamers. TCRdb analysed the immunoSEQ multiplex PCR reads with MiXCR anew, one entry per CDR3 protein. This sample has a few hundred thousand distinct CDR3 sequences; 94% occur once, and the top ten carry 0.15% to 0.2%. This sample stems from a study of CD8 T cells in Susac syndrome. Study findings and constraints: The study admitted that it had a relatively small number of individuals in its TCR sequencing and HLA analysis.

CDR1 SGHNT and CDR2 YYREEE come from the germline V gene (reference sequence). With 2 bases removed from V and 0 bases from J, the gap between germline ends came to 17 bases. There are 17 residues in the CDR3. The authors sequenced TCR beta from blood CD8+ and CD4+ T cells. The source is a human donor with Susac syndrome. The sample comprised CD4+ T cells from PBMCs. The chain has TRBV5-4 and TRBJ1-1; D might be TRBD1 (6 bases). CDR3 protein: CASSFPRGRMMNTEAFF. The CDR3 bases are TGTGCCAGCAGCTTCCCCAGGGGCAGAATGATGAACACTGAAGCTTTCTTT.